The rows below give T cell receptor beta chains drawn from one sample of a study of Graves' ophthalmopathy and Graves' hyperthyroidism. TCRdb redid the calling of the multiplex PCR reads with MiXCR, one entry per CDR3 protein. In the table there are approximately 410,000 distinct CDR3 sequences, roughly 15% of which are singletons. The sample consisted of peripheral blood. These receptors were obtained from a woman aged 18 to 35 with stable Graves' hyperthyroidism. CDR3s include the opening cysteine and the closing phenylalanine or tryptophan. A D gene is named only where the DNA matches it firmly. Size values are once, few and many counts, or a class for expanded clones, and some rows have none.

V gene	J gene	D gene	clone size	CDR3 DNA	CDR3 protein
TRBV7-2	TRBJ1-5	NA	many	TGTGCCAGCAGCCTGGGCTTGTATCAGCCCCAGCATTTT	CASSLGLYQPQHF
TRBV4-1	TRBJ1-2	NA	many	TGCGCCAGCAGCCAACAAAGGGTATTCTATGGCTACACCTTC	CASSQQRVFYGYTF
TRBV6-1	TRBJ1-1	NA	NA	TGTGCCAGCAACCGACAGGCGGCAGAAACTGAAGCTTTCTTT	CASNRQAAETEAFF
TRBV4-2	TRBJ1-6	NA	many	TGTGCCAGCAGCCAAGAGATTGAGGAGGGGCTAGGTTCACCCCTCCACTTT	CASSQEIEEGLGSPLHF
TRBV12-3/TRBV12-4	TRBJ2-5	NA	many	TGTGCCAGCAGTGCAGGGGTAGGGGGAGAGACCCAGTACTTC	CASSAGVGGETQYF
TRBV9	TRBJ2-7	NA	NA	TGTGCCAGCAGCTACGCCCCGGGGGTCGCCTACGAGCAGTACTTC	CASSYAPGVAYEQYF
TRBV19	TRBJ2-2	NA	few	TGTGCCAGTAGTATCGGGGATCGAACCGGGGAGCTGTTTTTT	CASSIGDRTGELFF
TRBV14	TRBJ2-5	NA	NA	TGTGCCAGCAGCCAGGAACTAAAGGAGACCCAGTACTTC	CASSQELKETQYF
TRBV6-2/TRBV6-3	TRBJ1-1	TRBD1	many	TGTGCCAGCAGTCCACGGGACAGGGGGCGATTGAACACTGAAGCTTTCTTT	CASSPRDRGRLNTEAFF
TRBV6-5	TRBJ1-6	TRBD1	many	TGTGCCCTTTCCCGGGACAGGGTTCGAGATAATTCACCCCTCCACTTT	CALSRDRVRDNSPLHF